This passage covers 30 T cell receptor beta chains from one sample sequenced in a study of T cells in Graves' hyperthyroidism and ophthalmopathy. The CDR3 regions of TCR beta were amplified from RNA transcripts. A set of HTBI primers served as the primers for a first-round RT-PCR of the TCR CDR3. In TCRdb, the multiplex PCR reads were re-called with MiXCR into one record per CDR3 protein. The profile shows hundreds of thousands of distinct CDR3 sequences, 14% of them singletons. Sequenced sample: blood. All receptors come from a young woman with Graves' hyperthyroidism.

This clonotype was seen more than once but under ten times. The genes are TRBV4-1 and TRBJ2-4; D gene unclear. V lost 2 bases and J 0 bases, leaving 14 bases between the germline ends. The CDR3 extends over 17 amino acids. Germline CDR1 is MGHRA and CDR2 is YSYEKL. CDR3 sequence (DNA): TGCGCCAGCAGCCAACGCGTGTTAACGGGAGCCAAAAACATTCAGTACTTC. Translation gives CASSQRVLTGAKNIQYF.

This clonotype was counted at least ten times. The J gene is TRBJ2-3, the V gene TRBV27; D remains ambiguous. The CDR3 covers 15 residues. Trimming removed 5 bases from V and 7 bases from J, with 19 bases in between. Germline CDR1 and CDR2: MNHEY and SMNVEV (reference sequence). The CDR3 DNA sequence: TGTGCCAGCAGTGCGACTGGCCCTCGGGCGAATACGCAGTATTTT. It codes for CASSATGPRANTQYF.

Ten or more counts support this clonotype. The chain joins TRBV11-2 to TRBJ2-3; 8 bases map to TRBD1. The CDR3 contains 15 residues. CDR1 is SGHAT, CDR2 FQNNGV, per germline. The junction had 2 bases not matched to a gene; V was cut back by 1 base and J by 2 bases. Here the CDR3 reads CASSLGTGNTDTQYF. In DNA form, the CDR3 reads TGTGCCAGCAGCTTAGGGACAGGGAACACAGATACGCAGTATTTT.

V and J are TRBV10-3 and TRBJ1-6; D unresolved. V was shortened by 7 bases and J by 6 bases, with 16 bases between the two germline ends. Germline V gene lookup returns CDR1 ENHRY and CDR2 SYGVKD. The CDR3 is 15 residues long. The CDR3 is CAIIDAVIPNSPLHF. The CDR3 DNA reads TGTGCCATCATCGATGCCGTAATACCTAATTCACCCCTCCACTTT.

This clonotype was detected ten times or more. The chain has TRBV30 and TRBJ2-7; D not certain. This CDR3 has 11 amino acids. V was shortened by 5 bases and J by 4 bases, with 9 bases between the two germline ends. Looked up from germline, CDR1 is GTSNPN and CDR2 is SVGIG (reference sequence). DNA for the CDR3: TGTGCCTGGGCGGTATCTTACGAGCAGTACTTC. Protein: CAWAVSYEQYF.

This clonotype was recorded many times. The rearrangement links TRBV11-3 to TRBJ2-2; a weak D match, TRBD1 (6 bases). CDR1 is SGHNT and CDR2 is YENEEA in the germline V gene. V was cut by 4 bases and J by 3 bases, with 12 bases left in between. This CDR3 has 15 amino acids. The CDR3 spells CASSSRGMYTGELFF. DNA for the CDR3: TGTGCCAGCAGCTCCAGGGGAATGTACACCGGGGAGCTGTTTTTT. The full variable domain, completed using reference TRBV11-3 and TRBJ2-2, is EAGVVQSPRYKIIEKKQPVAFWCNPISGHNTLYWYLQNLGQGPELLIRYENEEAVDDSQLPKDRFSAERLKGVDSTLKIQPAELGDSAVYLCASSSRGMYTGELFFGEGSRLTVL.

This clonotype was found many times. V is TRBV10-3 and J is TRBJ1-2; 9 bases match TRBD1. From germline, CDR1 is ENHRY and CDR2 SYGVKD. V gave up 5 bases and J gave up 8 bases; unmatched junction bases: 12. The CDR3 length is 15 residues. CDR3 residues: CAISPGPGQGRGYTF. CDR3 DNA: TGTGCCATCAGTCCAGGACCGGGACAGGGAAGGGGCTACACCTTC.

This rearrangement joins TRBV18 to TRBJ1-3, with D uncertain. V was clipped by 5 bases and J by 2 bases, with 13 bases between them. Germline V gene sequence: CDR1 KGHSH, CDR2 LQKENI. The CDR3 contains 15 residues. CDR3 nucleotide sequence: TGTGCCAGCTCATCAAATACTCAGGCTGGAAACACCATATATTTT. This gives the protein CASSSNTQAGNTIYF.

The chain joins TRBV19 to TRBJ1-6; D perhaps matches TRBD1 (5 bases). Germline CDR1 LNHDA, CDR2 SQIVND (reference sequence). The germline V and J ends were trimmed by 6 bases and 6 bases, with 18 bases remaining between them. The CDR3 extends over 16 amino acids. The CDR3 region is CASSIFPGLPNSPLHF. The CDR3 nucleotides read TGTGCCAGTAGCATCTTTCCGGGACTGCCTAATTCACCCCTCCACTTT.

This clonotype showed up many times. The CDR3: CASSYSTSVSYNEQFF. In DNA, the CDR3 is TGTGCCAGCAGTTACTCGACTAGCGTATCCTACAATGAGCAGTTCTTC. The rearrangement uses TRBV6-5 and TRBJ2-1, with 8 bases matching TRBD2. Unmatched junction bases numbered 2, after V lost 0 bases and J lost 1 base. Germline-derived CDR1 and CDR2 are MNHEY and SVGAGI. The CDR3 length is 16 residues.

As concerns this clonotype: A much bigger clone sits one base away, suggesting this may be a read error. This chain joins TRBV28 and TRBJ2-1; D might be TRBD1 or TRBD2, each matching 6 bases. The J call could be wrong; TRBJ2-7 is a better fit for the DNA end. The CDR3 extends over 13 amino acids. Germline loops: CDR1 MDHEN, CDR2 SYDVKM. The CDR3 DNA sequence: TGTGCCAGCAGTATCCCGGGGGACAATGAGCAGTACTTC. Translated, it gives CASSIPGDNEQYF.

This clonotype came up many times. The CDR3 sequence is CASSFSLDYEQYF. The CDR3 DNA reads TGTGCCAGCAGTTTTTCGCTGGACTACGAGCAGTACTTC. The J gene is TRBJ2-7, the V gene TRBV28; D call uncertain. V was shortened by 3 bases and J by 3 bases, with 9 bases between the two germline ends. There are 13 residues in the CDR3. CDR1 MDHEN and CDR2 SYDVKM come from the germline V gene.

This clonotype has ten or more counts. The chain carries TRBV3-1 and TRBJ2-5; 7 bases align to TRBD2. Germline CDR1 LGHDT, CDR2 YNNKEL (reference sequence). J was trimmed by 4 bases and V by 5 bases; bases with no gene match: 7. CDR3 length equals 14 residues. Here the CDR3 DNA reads TGTGCCAGCAGCGTGGCGGGAGTCGTAGAGACCCAGTACTTC. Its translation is CASSVAGVVETQYF.

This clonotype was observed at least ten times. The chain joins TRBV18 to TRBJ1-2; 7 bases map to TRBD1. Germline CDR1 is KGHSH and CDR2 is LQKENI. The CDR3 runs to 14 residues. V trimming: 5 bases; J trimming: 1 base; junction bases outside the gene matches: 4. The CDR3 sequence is CASSSDRINYGYTF. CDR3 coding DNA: TGTGCCAGCTCATCGGACAGGATTAACTATGGCTACACCTTC.

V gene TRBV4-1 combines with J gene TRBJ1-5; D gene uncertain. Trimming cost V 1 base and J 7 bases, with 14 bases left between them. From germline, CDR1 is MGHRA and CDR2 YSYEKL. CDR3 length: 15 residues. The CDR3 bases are TGCGCCAGCAGCCAAGGGGTTTTTCTGGGGCAGCCCCAGCATTTT. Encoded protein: CASSQGVFLGQPQHF.

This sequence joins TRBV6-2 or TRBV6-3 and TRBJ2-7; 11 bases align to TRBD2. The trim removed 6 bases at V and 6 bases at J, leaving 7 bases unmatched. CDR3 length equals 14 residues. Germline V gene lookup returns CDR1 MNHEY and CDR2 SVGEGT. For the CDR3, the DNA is TGTGCCAGCAGCCCAATAGCGGGAGGGCTCGAGCAGTACTTC. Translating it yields CASSPIAGGLEQYF.

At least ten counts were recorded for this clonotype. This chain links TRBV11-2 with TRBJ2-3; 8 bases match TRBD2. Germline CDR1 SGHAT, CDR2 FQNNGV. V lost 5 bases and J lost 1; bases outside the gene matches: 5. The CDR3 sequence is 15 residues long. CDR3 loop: CASSDPAGGTDTQYF. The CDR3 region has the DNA TGTGCCAGCAGCGATCCAGCGGGAGGCACAGATACGCAGTATTTT.

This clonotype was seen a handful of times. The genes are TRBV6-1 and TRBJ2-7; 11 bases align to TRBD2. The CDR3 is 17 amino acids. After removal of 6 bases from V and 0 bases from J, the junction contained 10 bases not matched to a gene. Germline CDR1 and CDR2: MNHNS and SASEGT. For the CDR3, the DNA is TGTGCCAGCAGCCCTAGCGGGAGGTCTATAAGCTCCTACGAGCAGTACTTC. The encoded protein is CASSPSGRSISSYEQYF.

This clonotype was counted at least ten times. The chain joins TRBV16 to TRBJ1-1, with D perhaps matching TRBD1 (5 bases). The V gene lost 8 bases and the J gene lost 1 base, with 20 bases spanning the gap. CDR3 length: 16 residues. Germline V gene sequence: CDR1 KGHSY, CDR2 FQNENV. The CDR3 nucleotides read TGTGCCAGCGGACACCACTTGCCGAGGAAGAACACTGAAGCTTTCTTT. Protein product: CASGHHLPRKNTEAFF.

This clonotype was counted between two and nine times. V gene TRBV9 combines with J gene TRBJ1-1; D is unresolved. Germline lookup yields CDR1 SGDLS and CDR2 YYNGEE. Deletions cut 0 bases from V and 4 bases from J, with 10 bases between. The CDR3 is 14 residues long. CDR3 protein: CASSVGGGSTEAFF. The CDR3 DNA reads TGTGCCAGCAGCGTAGGAGGTGGTTCCACTGAAGCTTTCTTT.

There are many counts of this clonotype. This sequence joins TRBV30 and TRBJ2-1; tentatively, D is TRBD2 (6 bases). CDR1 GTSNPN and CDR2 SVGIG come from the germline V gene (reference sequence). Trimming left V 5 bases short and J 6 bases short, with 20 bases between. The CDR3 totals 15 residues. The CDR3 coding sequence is TGTGCCTGGTCGTTTCGGCGGGGCGGGCGCAATGAGCAGTTCTTC. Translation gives CAWSFRRGGRNEQFF.

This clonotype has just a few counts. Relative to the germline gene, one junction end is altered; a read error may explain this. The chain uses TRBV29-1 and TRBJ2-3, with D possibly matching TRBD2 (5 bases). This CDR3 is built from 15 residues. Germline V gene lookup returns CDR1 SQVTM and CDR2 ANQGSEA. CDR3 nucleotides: TGCGGCGTTCCCCCCCGCGGGTGGGAGACAGATACGCAGTATTTT. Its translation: CGVPPRGWETDTQYF.

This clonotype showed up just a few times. The CDR3 loop reads CASSLYGVFSYEQYF. The CDR3 DNA is TGTGCCAGCAGTTTATATGGGGTATTCTCCTACGAGCAGTACTTC. The chain combines TRBV28 with TRBJ2-7, with no clear D. The CDR3 has 15 residues. Germline lookup yields CDR1 MDHEN and CDR2 SYDVKM. V shed 1 base and J shed 0 bases, with 10 bases lying between them.

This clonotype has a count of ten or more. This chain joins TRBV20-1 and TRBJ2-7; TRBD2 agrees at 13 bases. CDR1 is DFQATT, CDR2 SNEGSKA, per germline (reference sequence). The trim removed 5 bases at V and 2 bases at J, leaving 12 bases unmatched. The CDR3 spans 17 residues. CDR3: CSAGGGLAGVRTYEQYF. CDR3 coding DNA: TGCAGTGCTGGGGGAGGACTAGCGGGAGTGAGGACCTACGAGCAGTACTTC.

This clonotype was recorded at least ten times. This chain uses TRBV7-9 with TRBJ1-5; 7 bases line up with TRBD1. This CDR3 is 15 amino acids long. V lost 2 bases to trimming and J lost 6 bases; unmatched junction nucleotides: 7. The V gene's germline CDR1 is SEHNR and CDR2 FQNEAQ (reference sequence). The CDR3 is CASSLSRGGGQPQHF. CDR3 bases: TGTGCCAGCAGCTTAAGCCGAGGGGGCGGTCAGCCCCAGCATTTT.

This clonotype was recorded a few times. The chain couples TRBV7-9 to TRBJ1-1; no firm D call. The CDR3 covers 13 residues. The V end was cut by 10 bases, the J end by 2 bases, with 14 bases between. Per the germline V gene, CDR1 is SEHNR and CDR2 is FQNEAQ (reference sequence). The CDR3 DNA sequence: TGTGCCACCCATTGGACCGGAAACACTGAAGCTTTCTTT. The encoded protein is CATHWTGNTEAFF.

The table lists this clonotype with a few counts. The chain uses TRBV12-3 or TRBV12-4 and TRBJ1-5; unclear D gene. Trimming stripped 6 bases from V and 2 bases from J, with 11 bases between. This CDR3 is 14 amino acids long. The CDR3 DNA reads TGTGCCAGCAGCCGCCGAACCGGCAATCAGCCCCAGCATTTT. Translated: CASSRRTGNQPQHF.

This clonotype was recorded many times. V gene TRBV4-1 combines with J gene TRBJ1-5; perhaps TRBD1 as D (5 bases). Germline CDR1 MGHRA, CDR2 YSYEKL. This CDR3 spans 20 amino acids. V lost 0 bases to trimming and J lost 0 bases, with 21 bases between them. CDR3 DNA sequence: TGCGCCAGCAGCCAAGACGACAGACCAGTCCGTATCTTTAGCAATCAGCCCCAGCATTTT. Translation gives CASSQDDRPVRIFSNQPQHF.

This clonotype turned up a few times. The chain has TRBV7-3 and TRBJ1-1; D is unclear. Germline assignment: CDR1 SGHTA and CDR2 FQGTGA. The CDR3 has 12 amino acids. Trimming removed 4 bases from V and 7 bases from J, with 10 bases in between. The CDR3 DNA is TGTGCCAGCAGCTCGTCGACTGATGAAGCTTTCTTT. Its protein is CASSSSTDEAFF.

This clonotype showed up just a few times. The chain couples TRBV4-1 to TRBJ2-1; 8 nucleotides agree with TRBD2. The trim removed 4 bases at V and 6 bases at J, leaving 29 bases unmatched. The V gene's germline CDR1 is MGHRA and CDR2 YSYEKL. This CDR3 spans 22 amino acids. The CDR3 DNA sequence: TGCGCCAGCAGCCGGATACCCCAAACGAAAAGAGGCGAACTAGCGGCCCTCAATGAGCAGTTCTTC. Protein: CASSRIPQTKRGELAALNEQFF.